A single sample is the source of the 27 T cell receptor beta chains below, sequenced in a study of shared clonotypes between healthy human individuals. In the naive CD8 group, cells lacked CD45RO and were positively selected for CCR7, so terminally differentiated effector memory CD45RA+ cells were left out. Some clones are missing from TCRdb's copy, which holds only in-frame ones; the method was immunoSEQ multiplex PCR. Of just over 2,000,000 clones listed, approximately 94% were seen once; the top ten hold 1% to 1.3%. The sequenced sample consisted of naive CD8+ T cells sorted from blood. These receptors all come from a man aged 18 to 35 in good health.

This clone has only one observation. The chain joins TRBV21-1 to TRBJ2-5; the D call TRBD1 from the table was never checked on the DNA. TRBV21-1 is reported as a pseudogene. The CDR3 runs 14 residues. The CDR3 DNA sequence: TGTGCCAGCAGCACACGGGACAGGGTGGAGACCCAGTACTTC. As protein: CASSTRDRVETQYF.

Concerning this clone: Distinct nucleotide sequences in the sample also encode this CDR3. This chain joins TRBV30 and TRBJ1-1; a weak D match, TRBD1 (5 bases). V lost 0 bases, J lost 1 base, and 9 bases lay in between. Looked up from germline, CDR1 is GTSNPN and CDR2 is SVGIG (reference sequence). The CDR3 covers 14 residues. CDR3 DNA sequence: TGTGCCTGGAGTGTAGGCCAGGGGAACACTGAAGCTTTCTTT. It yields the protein CAWSVGQGNTEAFF.

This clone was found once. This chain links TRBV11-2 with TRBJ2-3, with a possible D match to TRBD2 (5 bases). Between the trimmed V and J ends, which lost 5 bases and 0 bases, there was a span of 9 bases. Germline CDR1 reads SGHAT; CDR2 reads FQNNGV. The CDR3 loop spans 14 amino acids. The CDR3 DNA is TGTGCCAGCAGCCCAGGAGGTAGCACAGATACGCAGTATTTT. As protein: CASSPGGSTDTQYF.

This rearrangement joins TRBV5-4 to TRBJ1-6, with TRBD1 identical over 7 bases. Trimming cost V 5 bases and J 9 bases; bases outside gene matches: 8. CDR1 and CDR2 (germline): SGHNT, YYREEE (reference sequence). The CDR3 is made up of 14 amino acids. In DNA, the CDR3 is TGTGCCAGCAGTCCCGACGGGACAGTTTCACCCCTCCACTTT. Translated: CASSPDGTVSPLHF.

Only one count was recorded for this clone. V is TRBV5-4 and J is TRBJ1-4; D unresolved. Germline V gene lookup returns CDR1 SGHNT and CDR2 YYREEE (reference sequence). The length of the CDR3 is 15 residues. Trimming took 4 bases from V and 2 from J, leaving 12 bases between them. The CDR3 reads CASSLIDGTNEKLFF. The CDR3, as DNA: TGTGCCAGCAGCCTCATCGACGGTACTAATGAAAAACTGTTTTTT.

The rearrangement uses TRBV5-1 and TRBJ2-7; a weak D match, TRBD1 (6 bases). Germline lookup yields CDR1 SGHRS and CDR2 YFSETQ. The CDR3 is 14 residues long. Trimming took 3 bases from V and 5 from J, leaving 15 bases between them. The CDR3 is CASSWDNAQDEQYF. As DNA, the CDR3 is TGCGCCAGCAGCTGGGACAATGCTCAGGACGAGCAGTACTTC. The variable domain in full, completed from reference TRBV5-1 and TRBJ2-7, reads KAGVTQTPRYLIKTRGQQVTLSCSPISGHRSVSWYQQTPGQGLQFLFEYFSETQRNKGNFPGRFSGRQFSNSRSEMNVSTLELGDSALYLCASSWDNAQDEQYFGPGTRLTVT.

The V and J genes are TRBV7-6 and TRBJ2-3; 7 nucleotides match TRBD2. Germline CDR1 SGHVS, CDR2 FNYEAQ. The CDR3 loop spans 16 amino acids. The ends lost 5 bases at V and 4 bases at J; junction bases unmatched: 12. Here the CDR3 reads CASSPVTSVLADTQYF. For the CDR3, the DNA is TGTGCCAGCAGCCCCGTAACTAGCGTGTTGGCAGATACGCAGTATTTT.

The chain's CDR3 is CASSPQGGLDQPQHF. In DNA form, the CDR3 reads TGTGCCAGCAGCCCTCAGGGCGGATTAGACCAGCCCCAGCATTTT. The chain uses TRBV28 and TRBJ1-5; D might be TRBD1 (5 bases). From germline, CDR1 is MDHEN and CDR2 SYDVKM. CDR3 length: 15 residues. The V end was cut by 6 bases, the J end by 7 bases, with 19 bases between.

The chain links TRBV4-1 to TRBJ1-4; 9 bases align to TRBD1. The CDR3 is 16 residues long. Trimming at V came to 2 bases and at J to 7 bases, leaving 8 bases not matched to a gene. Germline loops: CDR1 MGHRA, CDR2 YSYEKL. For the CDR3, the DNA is TGCGCCAGCAGCCAACAATTGACAGGGGGTGCTGAAAAACTGTTTTTT. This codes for CASSQQLTGGAEKLFF.

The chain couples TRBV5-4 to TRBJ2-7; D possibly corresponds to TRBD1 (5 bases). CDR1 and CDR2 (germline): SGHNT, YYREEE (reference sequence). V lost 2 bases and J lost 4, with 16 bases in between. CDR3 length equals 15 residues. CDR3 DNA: TGTGCCAGCAGCTTTGGGGCCTCTATGGAGTACGAGCAGTACTTC. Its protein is CASSFGASMEYEQYF.

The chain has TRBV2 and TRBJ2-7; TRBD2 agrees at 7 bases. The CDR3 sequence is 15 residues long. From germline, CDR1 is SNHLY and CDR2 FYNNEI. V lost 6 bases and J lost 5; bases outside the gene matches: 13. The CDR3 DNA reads TGTGCCAGCAGACCCGCTCTGGGACTAAGCCACGAGCAGTACTTC. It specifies CASRPALGLSHEQYF.

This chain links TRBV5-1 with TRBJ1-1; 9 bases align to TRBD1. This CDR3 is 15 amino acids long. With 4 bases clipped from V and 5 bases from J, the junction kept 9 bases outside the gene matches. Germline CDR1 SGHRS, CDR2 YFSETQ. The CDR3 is CASSMGQGGRTEAFF. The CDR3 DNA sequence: TGCGCCAGCAGCATGGGACAGGGCGGGAGGACTGAAGCTTTCTTT.

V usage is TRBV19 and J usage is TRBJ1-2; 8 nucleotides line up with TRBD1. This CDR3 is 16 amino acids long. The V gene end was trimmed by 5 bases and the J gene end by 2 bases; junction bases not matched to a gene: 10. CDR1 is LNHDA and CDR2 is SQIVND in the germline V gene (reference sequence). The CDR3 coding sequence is TGTGCCAGTAGTCCGTATTCCGGGACAGGCAACTATGGCTACACCTTC. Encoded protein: CASSPYSGTGNYGYTF.

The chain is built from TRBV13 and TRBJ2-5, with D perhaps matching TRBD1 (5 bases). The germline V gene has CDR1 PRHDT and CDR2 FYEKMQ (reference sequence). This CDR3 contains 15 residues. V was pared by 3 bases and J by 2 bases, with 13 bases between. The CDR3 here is CASSFAGHLQETQYF. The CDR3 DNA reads TGTGCCAGCAGCTTCGCTGGACACCTACAAGAGACCCAGTACTTC.

CDR3 region: CACALSYRENSPLHF. The CDR3 region has the DNA TGTGCCTGCGCCCTTAGTTACAGGGAAAATTCACCCCTCCACTTT. The genes are TRBV30 and TRBJ1-6, with a tentative D call TRBD1 (6 bases). The CDR3 spans 15 residues. Germline V gene lookup returns CDR1 GTSNPN and CDR2 SVGIG (reference sequence). V was pared by 6 bases and J by 7 bases, with 19 bases between.

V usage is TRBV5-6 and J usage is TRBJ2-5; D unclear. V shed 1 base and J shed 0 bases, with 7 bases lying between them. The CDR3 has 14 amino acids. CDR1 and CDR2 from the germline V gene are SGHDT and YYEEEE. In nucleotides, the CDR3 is TGTGCCAGCAGCTTGAACGATTACCAAGAGACCCAGTACTTC. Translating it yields CASSLNDYQETQYF. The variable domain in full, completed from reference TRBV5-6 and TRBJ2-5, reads DAGVTQSPTHLIKTRGQQVTLRCSPKSGHDTVSWYQQALGQGPQFIFQYYEEEERQRGNFPDRFSGHQFPNYSSELNVNALLLGDSALYLCASSLNDYQETQYFGPGTRLLVL.

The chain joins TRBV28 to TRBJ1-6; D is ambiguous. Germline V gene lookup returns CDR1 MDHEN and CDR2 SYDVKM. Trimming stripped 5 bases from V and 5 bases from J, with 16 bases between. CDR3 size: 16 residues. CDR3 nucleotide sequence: TGTGCCAGCAGTAATAGAGACCTTCGCGATAATTCACCCCTCCACTTT. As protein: CASSNRDLRDNSPLHF.

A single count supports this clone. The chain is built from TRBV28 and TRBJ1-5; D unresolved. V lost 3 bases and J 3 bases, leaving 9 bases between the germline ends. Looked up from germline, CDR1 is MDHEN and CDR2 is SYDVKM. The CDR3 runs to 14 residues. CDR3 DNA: TGTGCCAGCAGTTTGGGTGGTTTCAATCAGCCCCAGCATTTT. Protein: CASSLGGFNQPQHF.

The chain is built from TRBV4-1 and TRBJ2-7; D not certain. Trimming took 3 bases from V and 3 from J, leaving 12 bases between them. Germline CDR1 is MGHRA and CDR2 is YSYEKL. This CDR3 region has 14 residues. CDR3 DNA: TGCGCCAGCAGCCACCTTGTCGGTGGCTACGAGCAGTACTTC. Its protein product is CASSHLVGGYEQYF.

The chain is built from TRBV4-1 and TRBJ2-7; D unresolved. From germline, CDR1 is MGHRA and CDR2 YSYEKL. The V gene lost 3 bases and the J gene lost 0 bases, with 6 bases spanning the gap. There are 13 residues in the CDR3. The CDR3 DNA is TGCGCCAGCAGCCATCCGAGCTCCTACGAGCAGTACTTC. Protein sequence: CASSHPSSYEQYF.

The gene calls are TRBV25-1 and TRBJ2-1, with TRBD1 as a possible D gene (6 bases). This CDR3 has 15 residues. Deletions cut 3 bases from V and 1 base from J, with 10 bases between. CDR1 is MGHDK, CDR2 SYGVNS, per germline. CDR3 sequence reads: CASSDLQGSYNEQFF. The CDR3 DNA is TGTGCCAGCAGTGACTTGCAGGGGTCCTACAATGAGCAGTTCTTC.

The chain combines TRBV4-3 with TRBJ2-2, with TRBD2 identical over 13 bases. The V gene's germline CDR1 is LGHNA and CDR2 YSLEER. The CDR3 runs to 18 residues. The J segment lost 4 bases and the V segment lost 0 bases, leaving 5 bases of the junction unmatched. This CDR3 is CASSQEALAGGRTGELFF. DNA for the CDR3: TGCGCCAGCAGCCAAGAGGCACTAGCGGGAGGGCGCACCGGGGAGCTGTTTTTT.

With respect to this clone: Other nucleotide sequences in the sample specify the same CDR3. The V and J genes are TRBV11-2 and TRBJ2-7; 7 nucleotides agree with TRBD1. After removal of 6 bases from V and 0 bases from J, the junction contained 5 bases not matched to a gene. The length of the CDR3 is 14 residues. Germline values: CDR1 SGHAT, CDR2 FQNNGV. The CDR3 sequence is CASSLRDSSYEQYF. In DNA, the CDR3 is TGTGCCAGCAGTCTCCGGGACAGCTCCTACGAGCAGTACTTC. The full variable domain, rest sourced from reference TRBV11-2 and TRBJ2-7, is EAGVAQSPRYKIIEKRQSVAFWCNPISGHATLYWYQQILGQGPKLLIQFQNNGVVDDSQLPKDRFSAERLKGVDSTLKIQPAKLEDSAVYLCASSLRDSSYEQYFGPGTRLTVT.

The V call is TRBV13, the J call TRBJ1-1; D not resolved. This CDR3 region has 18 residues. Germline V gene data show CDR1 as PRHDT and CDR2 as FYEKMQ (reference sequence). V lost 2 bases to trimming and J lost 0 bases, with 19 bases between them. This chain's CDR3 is CASSLRPSTGYMNTEAFF. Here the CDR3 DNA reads TGTGCCAGCAGCTTACGCCCTTCAACGGGATACATGAACACTGAAGCTTTCTTT. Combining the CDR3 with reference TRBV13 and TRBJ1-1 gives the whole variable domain AAGVIQSPRHLIKEKRETATLKCYPIPRHDTVYWYQQGPGQDPQFLISFYEKMQSDKGSIPDRFSAQQFSDYHSELNMSSLELGDSALYFCASSLRPSTGYMNTEAFFGQGTRLTVV.

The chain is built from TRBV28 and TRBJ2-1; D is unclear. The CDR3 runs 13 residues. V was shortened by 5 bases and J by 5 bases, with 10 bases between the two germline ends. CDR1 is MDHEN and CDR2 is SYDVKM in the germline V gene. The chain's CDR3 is CASSDLYNNEQFF. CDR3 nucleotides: TGTGCCAGCAGTGACCTGTACAACAATGAGCAGTTCTTC.

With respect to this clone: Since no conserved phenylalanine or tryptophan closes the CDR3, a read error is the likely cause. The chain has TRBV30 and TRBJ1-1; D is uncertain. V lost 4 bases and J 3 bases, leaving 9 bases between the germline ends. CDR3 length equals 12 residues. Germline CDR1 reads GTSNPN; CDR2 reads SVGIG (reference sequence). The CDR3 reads CAWTPRDTEAFL. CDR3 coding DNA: TGTGCCTGGACCCCTCGGGACACTGAAGCTTTCCTT.

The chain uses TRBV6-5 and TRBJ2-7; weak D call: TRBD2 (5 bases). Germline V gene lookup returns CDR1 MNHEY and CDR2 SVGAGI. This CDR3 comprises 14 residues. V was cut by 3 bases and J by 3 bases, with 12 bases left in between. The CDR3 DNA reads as TGTGCCAGCAGTTATACCGGGGAAGACTACGAGCAGTACTTC. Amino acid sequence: CASSYTGEDYEQYF.